This passage covers 7 T cell receptor beta chains from one sample sequenced in a study of T cell repertoires in cytomegalovirus infection. No antigen has been assigned to these receptors. TCRdb called the reads again in MiXCR, with one record for every CDR3 protein. The top ten hold under 15% of the sample, which has 750,000 to 950,000 distinct CDR3 sequences, almost 30% seen once. The sample here was cultured CD8+ T cells from PBMCs, taken from culture after CMV antigen stimulation. The receptors stem from a human donor in good health (CMV status not recorded). Some clones in this sample may be carry-over from other donors' samples.

The CDR3: CASSARASGYNEQFF. CDR3 nucleotide sequence: TGTGCCAGCAGCGCGAGAGCTAGCGGGTACAATGAGCAGTTCTTC. This chain uses TRBV9 with TRBJ2-1; 8 bases are shared with TRBD2. Germline V gene lookup returns CDR1 SGDLS and CDR2 YYNGEE. The CDR3 extends over 15 amino acids. The trim removed 3 bases at V and 4 bases at J, leaving 6 bases unmatched.

With regard to this clonotype: At one end the junction does not follow the germline gene, possibly because of a read error. The genes are TRBV7-3 and TRBJ2-1; tentatively, D is TRBD1 or TRBD2 (6 bases each). This CDR3 spans 12 amino acids. Germline CDR1 SGHTA, CDR2 FQGTGA. CDR3 region: CAGSLGGREQFF. As DNA, the CDR3 is TGTGCCGGCAGCTTAGGGGGGAGAGAGCAGTTCTTC. The full variable domain, completed using reference TRBV7-3 and TRBJ2-1, is GAGVSQTPSNKVTEKGKYVELRCDPISGHTALYWYRQSLGQGPEFLIYFQGTGAADDSGLPNDRFFAVRPEGSVSTLKIQRTERGDSAVYLCAGSLGGREQFFGPGTRLTVL.

The rearrangement uses TRBV6-1 and TRBJ1-5, with a tentative D call TRBD1 (6 bases). From germline, CDR1 is MNHNS and CDR2 SASEGT. V dropped 7 bases and J dropped 7 bases, with 20 bases sitting between them. The CDR3 length is 15 residues. Here the CDR3 reads CASNGRSGVEQPQHF. The DNA of the CDR3 is TGTGCCAGCAACGGCCGGTCAGGGGTGGAGCAGCCCCAGCATTTT.

This clonotype was seen a handful of times. This chain connects TRBV7-6 to TRBJ2-3; D is uncertain. Trimming cost V 1 base and J 2 bases, with 13 bases left between them. The CDR3 contains 16 residues. Germline V gives CDR1 SGHVS, CDR2 FNYEAQ. For the CDR3, the DNA is TGTGCCAGCAGCTTAGGGCCTCCTCCGCCCACAGATACGCAGTATTTT. This encodes CASSLGPPPPTDTQYF.

This clonotype turned up a few times. This rearrangement joins TRBV12-3 or TRBV12-4 to TRBJ2-3; D uncertain. CDR3 length: 13 amino acids. V lost 5 bases to trimming and J lost 6 bases, with 12 bases between them. CDR3 region: CASSGGMGDTQYF. CDR3 sequence (DNA): TGTGCCAGCAGTGGCGGTATGGGTGATACGCAGTATTTT.

This clonotype was counted only a few times. The genes are TRBV27 and TRBJ2-5; the D call may be TRBD1 or TRBD2 (6 bases each). The CDR3 runs 14 residues. The V end lost 0 bases, the J end lost 4 bases, and 9 bases lay between the germline ends. Germline-derived CDR1 and CDR2 are MNHEY and SMNVEV (reference sequence). The CDR3 here is CASSLSRGRETQYF. CDR3 nucleotides: TGTGCCAGCAGTTTATCTCGGGGGCGAGAGACCCAGTACTTC.

This clonotype was counted a few times. CDR3 in DNA: TGCGCCAGCAGAAGGGCTTGGGATGGCTACACCTTC. Translating it yields CASRRAWDGYTF. V and J are TRBV10-2 and TRBJ1-2, with D hard to call. Germline CDR1 is WSHSY and CDR2 is SAAADI. V was clipped by 6 bases and J by 6 bases, with 11 bases between them. The CDR3 covers 12 residues.